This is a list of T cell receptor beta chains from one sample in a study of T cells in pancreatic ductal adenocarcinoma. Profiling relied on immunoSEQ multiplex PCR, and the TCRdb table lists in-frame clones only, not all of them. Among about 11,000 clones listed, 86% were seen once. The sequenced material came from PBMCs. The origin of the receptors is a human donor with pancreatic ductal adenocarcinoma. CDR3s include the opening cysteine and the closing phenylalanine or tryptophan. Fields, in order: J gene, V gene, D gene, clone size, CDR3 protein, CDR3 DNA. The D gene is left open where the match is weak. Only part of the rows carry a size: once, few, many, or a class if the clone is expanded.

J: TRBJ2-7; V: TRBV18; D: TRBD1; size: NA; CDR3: CASSLGQFYEQYF; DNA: TGTGCCAGCTCCCTGGGACAGTTCTACGAGCAGTACTTC
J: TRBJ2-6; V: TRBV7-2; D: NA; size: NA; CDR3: CASSKTFLSGANVLTF; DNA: TGTGCCAGCAGTAAAACTTTTCTCTCTGGGGCCAACGTCCTGACTTTC
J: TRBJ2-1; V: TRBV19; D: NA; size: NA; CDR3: CASSIKLVFVSNEQFF; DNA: TGTGCCAGTAGTATAAAACTAGTCTTCGTTTCCAATGAGCAGTTCTTC
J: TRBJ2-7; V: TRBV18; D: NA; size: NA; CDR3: CASSPLSNEQYF; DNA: TGTGCCAGCTCACCGCTTAGCAACGAGCAGTACTTC
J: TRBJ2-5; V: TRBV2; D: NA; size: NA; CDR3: CASSWDLEGAQYF; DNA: TGTGCCAGCAGTTGGGACCTCGAGGGGGCCCAGTACTTC
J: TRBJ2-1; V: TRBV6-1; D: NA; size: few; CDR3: CASTRGREQFF; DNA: TGTGCCAGCACCCGGGGGCGGGAGCAGTTCTTC
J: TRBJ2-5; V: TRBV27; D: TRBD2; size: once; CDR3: CASSSSLAGGQETQYF; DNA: TGTGCCAGCAGTTCCTCTCTAGCGGGGGGACAAGAGACCCAGTACTTC
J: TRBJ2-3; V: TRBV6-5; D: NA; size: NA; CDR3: CASGGWSDTQYF; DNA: TGTGCCAGCGGGGGTTGGTCCGATACGCAGTATTTT
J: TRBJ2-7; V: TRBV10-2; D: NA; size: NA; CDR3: CASRDPFTYEQYF; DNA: TGCGCCAGCAGGGATCCTTTCACCTACGAGCAGTACTTC
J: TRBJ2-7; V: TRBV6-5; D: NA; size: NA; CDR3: CASSFVGGEQYF; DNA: TGTGCCAGCAGTTTTGTCGGCGGGGAGCAGTACTTC
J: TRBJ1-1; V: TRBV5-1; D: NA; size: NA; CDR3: CASSSGVPSGDTEAFF; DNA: TGCGCCAGCAGCTCGGGGGTCCCTTCGGGAGACACTGAAGCTTTCTTT